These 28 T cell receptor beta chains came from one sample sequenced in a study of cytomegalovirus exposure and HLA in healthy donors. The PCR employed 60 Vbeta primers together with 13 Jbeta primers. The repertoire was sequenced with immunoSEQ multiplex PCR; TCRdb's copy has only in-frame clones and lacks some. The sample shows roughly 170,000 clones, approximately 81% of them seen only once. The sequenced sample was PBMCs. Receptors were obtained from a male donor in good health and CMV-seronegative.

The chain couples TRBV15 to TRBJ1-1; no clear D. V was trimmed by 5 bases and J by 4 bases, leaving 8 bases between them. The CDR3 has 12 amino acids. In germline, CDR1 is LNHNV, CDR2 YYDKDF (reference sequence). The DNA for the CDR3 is TGTGCCACCAGCGGGTCGGGCACTGAAGCTTTCTTT. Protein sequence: CATSGSGTEAFF. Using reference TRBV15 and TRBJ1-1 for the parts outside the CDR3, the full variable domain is DAMVIQNPRYQVTQFGKPVTLSCSQTLNHNVMYWYQQKSSQAPKLLFHYYDKDFNNEADTPDNFQSRRPNTSFCFLDIRSPGLGDTAMYLCATSGSGTEAFFGQGTRLTVV.

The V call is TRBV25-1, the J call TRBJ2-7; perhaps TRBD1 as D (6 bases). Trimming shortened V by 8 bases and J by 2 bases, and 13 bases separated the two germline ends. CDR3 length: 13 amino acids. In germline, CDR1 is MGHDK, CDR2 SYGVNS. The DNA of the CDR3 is TGTGCCAGCTCAAAGACAGGAACCTACGAGCAGTACTTC. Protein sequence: CASSKTGTYEQYF.

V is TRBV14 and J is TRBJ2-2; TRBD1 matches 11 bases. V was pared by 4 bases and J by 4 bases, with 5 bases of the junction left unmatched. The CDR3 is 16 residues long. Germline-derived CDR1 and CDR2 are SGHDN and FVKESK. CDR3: CASSLRTGGGTGELFF. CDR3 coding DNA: TGTGCCAGCAGCCTGAGGACAGGGGGCGGCACCGGGGAGCTGTTTTTT. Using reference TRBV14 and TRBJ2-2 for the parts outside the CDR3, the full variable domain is EAGVTQFPSHSVIEKGQTVTLRCDPISGHDNLYWYRRVMGKEIKFLLHFVKESKQDESGMPNNRFLAERTGGTYSTLKVQPAELEDSGVYFCASSLRTGGGTGELFFGEGSRLTVL.

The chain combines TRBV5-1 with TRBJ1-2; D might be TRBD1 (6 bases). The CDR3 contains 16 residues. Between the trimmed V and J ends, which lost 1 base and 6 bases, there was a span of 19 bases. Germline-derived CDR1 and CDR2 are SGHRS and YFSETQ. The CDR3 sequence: CASSLTLTGAGDGYTF. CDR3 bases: TGCGCCAGCAGCTTGACGCTAACCGGGGCAGGGGATGGCTACACCTTC.

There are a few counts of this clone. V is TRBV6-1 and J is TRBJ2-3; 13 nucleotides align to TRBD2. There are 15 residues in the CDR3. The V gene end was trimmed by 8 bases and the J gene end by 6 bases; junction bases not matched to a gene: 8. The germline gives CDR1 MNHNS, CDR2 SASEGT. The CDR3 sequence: CASHITSGGVDTQYF. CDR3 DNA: TGTGCCAGCCATATCACTAGCGGGGGGGTTGATACGCAGTATTTT.

This CDR3 reads CASSPYGGDTQYF. The CDR3 region has the DNA TGTGCCAGCTCACCGTATGGGGGCGATACGCAGTATTTT. This chain joins TRBV18 and TRBJ2-3, with a tentative D call TRBD1 (6 bases). CDR3 length: 13 amino acids. CDR1 and CDR2 (germline): KGHSH, LQKENI. Trimming took 3 bases from V and 6 from J, leaving 10 bases between them.

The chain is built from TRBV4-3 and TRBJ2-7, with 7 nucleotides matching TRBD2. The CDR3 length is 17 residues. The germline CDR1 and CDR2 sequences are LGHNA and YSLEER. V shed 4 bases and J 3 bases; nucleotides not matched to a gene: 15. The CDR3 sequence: CASSRLASGVPVYEQYF. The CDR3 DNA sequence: TGCGCCAGCAGCCGGCTGGCTAGCGGAGTCCCCGTCTACGAGCAGTACTTC.

CDR3 in amino acids: CASSEGRVGGYTF. The CDR3 DNA sequence: TGTGCCAGCAGTGAAGGCAGGGTAGGAGGCTACACCTTC. The gene calls are TRBV25-1 and TRBJ1-2, with TRBD1 as a possible D gene (5 bases). This CDR3 region has 13 residues. CDR1 is MGHDK and CDR2 is SYGVNS in the germline V gene. V was trimmed by 2 bases and J by 8 bases, leaving 12 bases between them.

CDR3 DNA: TGCAGTGCTCCCCCGGAGGGGGAAGCTTTCTTT. It yields the protein CSAPPEGEAFF. The chain recombines TRBV20-1 with TRBJ1-1, with a possible D match to TRBD1 (5 bases). Germline-derived CDR1 and CDR2 are DFQATT and SNEGSKA (reference sequence). Trimming took 5 bases from V and 8 from J, leaving 12 bases between them. CDR3 size: 11 residues.

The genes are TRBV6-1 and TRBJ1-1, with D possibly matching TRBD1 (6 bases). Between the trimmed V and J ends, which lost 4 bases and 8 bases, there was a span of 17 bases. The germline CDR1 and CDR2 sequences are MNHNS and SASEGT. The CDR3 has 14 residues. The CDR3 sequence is CASSASAGVVEAFF. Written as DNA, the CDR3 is TGTGCCAGCAGTGCATCCGCAGGGGTGGTAGAAGCTTTCTTT.

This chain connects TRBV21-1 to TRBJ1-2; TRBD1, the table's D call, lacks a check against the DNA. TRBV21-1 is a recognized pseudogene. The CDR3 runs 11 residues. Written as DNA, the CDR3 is TGTGCCAGCAGCAGGCGGACAGGGGGATTCTTC. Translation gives CASSRRTGGFF.

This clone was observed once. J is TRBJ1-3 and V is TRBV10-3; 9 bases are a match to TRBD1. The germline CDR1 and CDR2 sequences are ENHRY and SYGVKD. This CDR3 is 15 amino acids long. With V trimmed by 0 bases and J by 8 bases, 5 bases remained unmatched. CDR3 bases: TGTGCCATCAGTGAGTCGGTCGACAGGGGGGACACCATATATTTT. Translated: CAISESVDRGDTIYF.

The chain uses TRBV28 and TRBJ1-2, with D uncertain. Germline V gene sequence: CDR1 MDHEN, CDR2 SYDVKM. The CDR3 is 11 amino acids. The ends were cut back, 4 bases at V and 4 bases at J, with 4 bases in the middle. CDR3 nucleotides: TGTGCCAGCAGTTCCCTCTATGGCTACACCTTC. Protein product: CASSSLYGYTF.

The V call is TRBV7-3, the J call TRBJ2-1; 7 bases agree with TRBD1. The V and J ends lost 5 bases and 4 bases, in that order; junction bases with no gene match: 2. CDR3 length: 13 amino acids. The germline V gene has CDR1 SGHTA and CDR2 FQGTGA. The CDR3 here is CASSPDRYNEQFF. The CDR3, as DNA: TGTGCCAGCAGCCCGGACAGGTACAATGAGCAGTTCTTC.

CDR3: CASSEGVFSTGELFF. DNA of the CDR3: TGTGCCAGCAGCGAGGGAGTCTTTTCCACCGGGGAGCTGTTTTTT. The rearrangement uses TRBV9 and TRBJ2-2, with D possibly matching TRBD2 (5 bases). Germline lookup yields CDR1 SGDLS and CDR2 YYNGEE. The CDR3 sequence is 15 residues long. V was trimmed by 3 bases and J by 4 bases, leaving 13 bases between them.

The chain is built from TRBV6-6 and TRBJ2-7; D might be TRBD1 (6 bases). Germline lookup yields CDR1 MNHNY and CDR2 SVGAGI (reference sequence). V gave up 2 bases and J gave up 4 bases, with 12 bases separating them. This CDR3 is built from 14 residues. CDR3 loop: CASSYPGQLYEQYF. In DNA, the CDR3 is TGTGCCAGCAGTTACCCTGGACAGCTTTACGAGCAGTACTTC.

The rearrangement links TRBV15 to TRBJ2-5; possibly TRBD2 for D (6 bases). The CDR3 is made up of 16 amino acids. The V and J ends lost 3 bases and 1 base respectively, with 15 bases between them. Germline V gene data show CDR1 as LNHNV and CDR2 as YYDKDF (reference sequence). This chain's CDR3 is CATSRKQGLRQETQYF. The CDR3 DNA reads TGTGCCACCAGCAGGAAGCAGGGACTCCGCCAAGAGACCCAGTACTTC.

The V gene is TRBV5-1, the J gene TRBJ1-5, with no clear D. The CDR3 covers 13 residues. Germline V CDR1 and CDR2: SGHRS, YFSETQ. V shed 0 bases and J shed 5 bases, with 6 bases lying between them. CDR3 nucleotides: TGCGCCAGCAGCTTGGAGCCCGATCAGCCCCAGCATTTT. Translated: CASSLEPDQPQHF.

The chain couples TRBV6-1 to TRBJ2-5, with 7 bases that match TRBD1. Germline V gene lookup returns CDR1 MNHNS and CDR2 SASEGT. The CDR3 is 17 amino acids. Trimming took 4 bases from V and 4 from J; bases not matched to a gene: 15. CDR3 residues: CASSALRQGVGRETQYF. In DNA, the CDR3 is TGTGCCAGCAGTGCACTACGACAGGGTGTCGGTCGAGAGACCCAGTACTTC.

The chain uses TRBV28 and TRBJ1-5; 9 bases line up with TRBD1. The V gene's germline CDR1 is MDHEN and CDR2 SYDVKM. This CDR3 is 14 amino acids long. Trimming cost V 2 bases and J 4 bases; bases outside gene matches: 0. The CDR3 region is CASSLGTGNQPQHF. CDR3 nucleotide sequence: TGTGCCAGCAGTTTAGGGACAGGGAATCAGCCCCAGCATTTT.

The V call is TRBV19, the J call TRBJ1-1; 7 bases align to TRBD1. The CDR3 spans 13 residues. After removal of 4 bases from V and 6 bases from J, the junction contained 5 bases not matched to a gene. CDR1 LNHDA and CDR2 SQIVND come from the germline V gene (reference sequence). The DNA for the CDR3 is TGTGCCAGTAGTACAACACAGGGGTCTGAAGCTTTCTTT. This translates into CASSTTQGSEAFF.

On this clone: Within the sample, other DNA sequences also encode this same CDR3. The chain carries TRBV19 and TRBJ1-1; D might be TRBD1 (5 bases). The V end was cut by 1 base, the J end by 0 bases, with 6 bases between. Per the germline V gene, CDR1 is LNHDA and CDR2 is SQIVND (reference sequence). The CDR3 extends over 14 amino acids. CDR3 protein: CASSIAGLNTEAFF. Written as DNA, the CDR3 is TGTGCCAGTAGTATAGCAGGGTTGAACACTGAAGCTTTCTTT.

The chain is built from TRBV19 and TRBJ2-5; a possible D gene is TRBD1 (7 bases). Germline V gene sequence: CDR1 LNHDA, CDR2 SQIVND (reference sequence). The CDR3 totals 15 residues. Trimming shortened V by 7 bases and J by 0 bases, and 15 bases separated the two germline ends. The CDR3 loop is CASNPTGRYQETQYF. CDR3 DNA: TGTGCCAGTAACCCGACAGGGAGGTACCAAGAGACCCAGTACTTC.

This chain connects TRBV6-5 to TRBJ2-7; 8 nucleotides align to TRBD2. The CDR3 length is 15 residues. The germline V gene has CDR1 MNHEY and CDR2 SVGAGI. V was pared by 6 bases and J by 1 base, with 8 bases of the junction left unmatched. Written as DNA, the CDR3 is TGTGCCAGCAGGATAAGGACTAGCCAATCCTACGAGCAGTACTTC. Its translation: CASRIRTSQSYEQYF.

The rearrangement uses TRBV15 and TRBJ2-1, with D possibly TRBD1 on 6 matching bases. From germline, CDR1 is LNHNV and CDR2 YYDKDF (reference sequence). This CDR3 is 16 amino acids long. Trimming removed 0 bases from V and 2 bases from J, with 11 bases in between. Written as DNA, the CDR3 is TGTGCCACCAGCAGAGATCGACAGGAACCCTACAATGAGCAGTTCTTC. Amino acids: CATSRDRQEPYNEQFF.

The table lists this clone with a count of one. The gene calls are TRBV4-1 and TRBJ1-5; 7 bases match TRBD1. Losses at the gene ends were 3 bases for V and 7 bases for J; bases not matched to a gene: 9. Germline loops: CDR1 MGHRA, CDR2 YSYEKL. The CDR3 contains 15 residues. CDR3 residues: CASSQEQGRGQPQHF. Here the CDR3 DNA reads TGCGCCAGCAGCCAGGAACAGGGGCGCGGGCAGCCCCAGCATTTT.

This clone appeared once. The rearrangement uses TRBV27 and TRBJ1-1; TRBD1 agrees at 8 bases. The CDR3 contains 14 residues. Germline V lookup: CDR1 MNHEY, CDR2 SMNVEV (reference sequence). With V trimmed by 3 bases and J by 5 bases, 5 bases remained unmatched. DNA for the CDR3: TGTGCCAGCAGTTTGGCTACAGGGGGGACTGAAGCTTTCTTT. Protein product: CASSLATGGTEAFF.

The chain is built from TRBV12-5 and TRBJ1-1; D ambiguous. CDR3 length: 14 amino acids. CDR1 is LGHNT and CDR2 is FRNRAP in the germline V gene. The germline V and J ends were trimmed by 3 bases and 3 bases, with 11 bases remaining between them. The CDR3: CASGLEGRDTEAFF. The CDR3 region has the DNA TGTGCTAGTGGTTTAGAGGGTAGGGACACTGAAGCTTTCTTT.